The entry that follows covers one T cell receptor beta chain sequence. The antigen is undetermined. This sample was taken from a study of OX40 agonist ivuxolimab in advanced cancers. Overall study: In this cohort, patients received ivuxolimab, an agonistic anti-OX40 (CD134) antibody. Findings and limits, study-wide: CD8+ T cells showed, on average, more clonal expansion than CD4+ cells.

The cohort excluded patients with autoimmune disease history or systemic immunosuppression. Germline CDR1 is SGHAT and CDR2 is FQDESV (reference sequence). CDR3 length equals 18 residues. V lost 2 bases, J lost 3 bases, and 11 bases stayed unmatched. Sequenced by immunoSEQ multiplex PCR; TCRdb stores in-frame clones only, minus some. Among 12,000 or so clones listed, 84% were seen once. J is TRBJ2-3 and V is TRBV11-1; 10 nucleotides line up with TRBD1. The sequenced sample was CD4+ or CD8+ T cells sorted from blood, obtained in a trial of the OX40 agonist ivuxolimab. The origin of this receptor is an adult with an advanced solid tumor such as melanoma, head and neck, liver or kidney cancer. The CDR3 DNA sequence: TGTGCCAGCAGCTTATATACTGGGACAGGGGAGGGGACAGATACGCAGTATTTT. Its translation is CASSLYTGTGEGTDTQYF.